The T cell receptor beta chain described here comes from a study of CD8 T cells in Susac syndrome. Reverse transcription of roughly 0.45 to 1 ug RNA was performed with random hexamers. MiXCR, run by TCRdb on the immunoSEQ multiplex PCR reads, gives a single entry per CDR3 protein. The sample shows 150,000 or so distinct CDR3 sequences, 95% to 96% of them seen only once. In germline, CDR1 is KGHSH, CDR2 LQKENI. Trimming pared 0 bases from V and 5 bases from J, leaving 8 bases between. The CDR3 is made up of 15 amino acids. The sequencing sample was made of CD4+ T cells from PBMCs. This clonotype was sampled from a human donor with Susac syndrome. V is TRBV18 and J is TRBJ1-6; D gene uncertain. Written as DNA, the CDR3 is TGTGCCAGCTCACCACCAAGTACAAATAATTCACCCCTCCACTTT. This translates into CASSPPSTNNSPLHF. Supplemented by reference TRBV18 and TRBJ1-6, the full variable domain reads NAGVMQNPRHLVRRRGQEARLRCSPMKGHSHVYWYRQLPEEGLKFMVYLQKENIIDESGMPKERFSAEFPKEGPSILRIQQVVRGDSAAYFCASSPPSTNNSPLHFGNGTRLTVT.